This TCR beta chain is from a study of CXCR3-negative and CXCR3-positive naive CD8 T cells. In preparing the TRB cDNA libraries, 5' RACE with UMI labels was used. TCRdb re-called the 5' RACE reads and shows each CDR3 protein once, DNA omitted. This table holds fewer than 55,000 distinct CDR3 sequences. As concerns this clonotype: Its antigen is not known.

The CDR3 totals 16 residues. CDR1 is SSHAT, CDR2 FNYEAQ, per germline (reference sequence). Findings and limits, study-wide: Compared with CXCR3-negative naive cells, CXCR3-positive naive cells showed more hydrophobic TRB CDR3s. Expression of CXCR3 was partially reduced after cryopreservation, and fresh PBMCs were used in most assays. Both of the naive subsets showed about the same high diversity, but memory CD8+ cells had much less.

The chain links TRBV7-7 to TRBJ2-2; TCRdb's D call, TRBD2, is unchecked because there is no DNA. This receptor was taken from a human donor in good health. Some clones in this sample may be carry-over from other donors' samples. The specimen was naive CXCR3- CD8+ T cells from blood. Subset denoted: CD45RO-CCR7+CD27+CD95- naive CD8+ T cells lacking CXCR3 (TNR3-). CDR3 sequence: CATRRGRAMDTGELFF.